These T cell receptor beta chains were read from a single sample in a study of OX40 agonist ivuxolimab in advanced cancers. Sequencing was performed with immunoSEQ multiplex PCR; in TCRdb, only in-frame clones are kept and a portion is missing. The table includes around 17,000 clones, approximately 86% detected once. The sequencing used CD4+ or CD8+ T cells sorted from blood, collected in a trial of the OX40 agonist ivuxolimab. The receptor source for this set is an adult with an advanced solid tumor such as melanoma, head and neck, liver or kidney cancer. Each CDR3 is given with its conserved first and last residue. The D gene is left open where the match is weak. Expanded clones get a size class; other rows say once, few or many, or leave the size out.

>TRBD1|once|13|TRBJ1-1|TRBV28
CASSPSGGDEAFF
TGTGCCAGCAGTCCATCAGGGGGCGATGAAGCTTTCTTT
>NA|NA|16|TRBJ2-7|TRBV15
CATSRDLGTGKSEQYF
TGTGCCACCAGCAGAGATCTTGGAACGGGGAAGAGCGAGCAGTACTTC
>NA|NA|13|TRBJ1-1|TRBV19
CASSMVGNTEAFF
TGTGCCAGTAGTATGGTGGGTAACACTGAAGCTTTCTTT
>NA|few|13|TRBJ1-1|TRBV18
CASSLSSNTEAFF
TGTGCCAGCTCGTTGTCCTCGAACACTGAAGCTTTCTTT
>NA|NA|16|TRBJ1-3|TRBV13
CASSLGGGPTGNTIYF
TGTGCCAGCAGCTTAGGTGGGGGCCCAACAGGAAACACCATATATTTT
>TRBD2|NA|14|TRBJ2-1|TRBV19
CASSISLAVNEQFF
TGTGCCAGTAGTATTTCACTAGCGGTAAATGAGCAGTTCTTC
>NA|NA|14|TRBJ1-1|TRBV19
CASRPDPQGGRSFF
TGTGCCAGTAGGCCAGACCCACAGGGTGGTAGGTCTTTCTTT
>NA|NA|15|TRBJ2-2|TRBV6-5
CASSYSRPAAGELFF
TGTGCCAGCAGTTACTCGCGTCCCGCCGCCGGGGAGCTGTTTTTT
>NA|NA|13|TRBJ1-5|TRBV6-5
CASSIGQSQPQHF
TGTGCCAGCAGCATCGGACAGAGTCAGCCCCAGCATTTT
>NA|NA|15|TRBJ1-2|TRBV30
CAWSVLRLRNYGYTF
TGTGCCTGGAGTGTACTAAGGCTGAGAAACTATGGCTACACCTTC
>NA|NA|15|TRBJ2-2|TRBV7-2
CASSPIGVNTGELFF
TGTGCCAGCAGCCCCATAGGGGTAAACACCGGGGAGCTGTTTTTT